This entry lists 18 T cell receptor beta chains sequenced from one sample in a study of T cell responses to AZD1222 COVID-19 vaccine. Clones were read by immunoSEQ multiplex PCR, and TCRdb kept only the in-frame ones, dropping some. The profile shows around 160,000 clones, just over 90% of them singletons. Material: peripheral blood, obtained on day 0 of AZD1222 vaccination. These receptors originate from an adult in good health.

The chain carries TRBV27 and TRBJ2-1, with 9 positions matching TRBD1. Trimming removed 6 bases from V and 16 bases from J; junction bases left unmatched: 10. The germline gives CDR1 MNHEY, CDR2 SMNVEV (reference sequence). The CDR3 covers 12 residues. CDR3 residues: CASRTPGQGRFF. In nucleotides, the CDR3 is TGTGCCAGCAGAACTCCGGGACAGGGAAGATTCTTC.

The rearrangement links TRBV7-3 to TRBJ2-1; a weak D match, TRBD1 (6 bases). Trimming stripped 6 bases from V and 8 bases from J, with 14 bases between. This CDR3 comprises 13 residues. CDR1 SGHTA and CDR2 FQGTGA come from the germline V gene. This chain's CDR3 is CASSLQGGDEQFF. The CDR3 coding sequence is TGTGCCAGCAGTTTACAGGGTGGTGATGAGCAGTTCTTC.

J is TRBJ2-2 and V is TRBV9; possible D gene TRBD2, 5 bases. This CDR3 is built from 15 residues. CDR1 and CDR2 from the germline V gene are SGDLS and YYNGEE. V was clipped by 0 bases and J by 4 bases, with 10 bases between them. The CDR3 region has the DNA TGTGCCAGCAGCGTAGTAGGGAGTAGCACCGGGGAGCTGTTTTTT. Translated, it gives CASSVVGSSTGELFF. Supplemented by reference TRBV9 and TRBJ2-2, the full variable domain reads DSGVTQTPKHLITATGQRVTLRCSPRSGDLSVYWYQQSLDQGLQFLIQYYNGEERAKGNILERFSAQQFPDLHSELNLSSLELGDSALYFCASSVVGSSTGELFFGEGSRLTVL.

The V call is TRBV7-9, the J call TRBJ1-2; the D gene is possibly TRBD1 (6 bases). The CDR3 is made up of 13 amino acids. CDR1 SEHNR and CDR2 FQNEAQ come from the germline V gene (reference sequence). The V gene lost 5 bases and the J gene lost 2 bases, with 9 bases spanning the gap. CDR3 nucleotides: TGTGCCAGCAGCCCGCAGGGGAACTATGGCTACACCTTC. Its translation is CASSPQGNYGYTF.

This chain uses TRBV6-5 with TRBJ1-2; the match to TRBD1 covers 8 bases. This CDR3 is built from 12 residues. Germline values: CDR1 MNHEY, CDR2 SVGAGI. Unmatched junction bases numbered 1, after V lost 6 bases and J lost 4 bases. CDR3 sequence (DNA): TGTGCCAGCAGGCAGGGGGCCTATGGCTACACCTTC. Its translation: CASRQGAYGYTF.

The rearrangement uses TRBV9 and TRBJ2-1; no clear D gene. CDR3 size: 19 residues. Germline V lookup: CDR1 SGDLS, CDR2 YYNGEE. The V end lost 0 bases, the J end lost 0 bases, and 19 bases lay between the germline ends. CDR3 DNA sequence: TGTGCCAGCAGCGTAGATAGCCAGGCGTTCAGTAGCTCCTACAATGAGCAGTTCTTC. Translating gives CASSVDSQAFSSSYNEQFF.

The chain carries TRBV7-9 and TRBJ1-1; possibly TRBD1 for D (6 bases). The CDR3 length is 14 residues. Trimming shortened V by 7 bases and J by 3 bases, and 15 bases separated the two germline ends. In germline, CDR1 is SEHNR, CDR2 FQNEAQ (reference sequence). In nucleotides, the CDR3 is TGTGCCAGCACCGGAAAAGGGGGGGACACTGAAGCTTTCTTT. Amino acid sequence: CASTGKGGDTEAFF.

This chain connects TRBV18 to TRBJ2-4; TRBD1 agrees at 8 bases. Trimming at V came to 1 base and at J to 8 bases, leaving 4 bases not matched to a gene. This CDR3 is built from 14 residues. Germline V lookup: CDR1 KGHSH, CDR2 LQKENI. The CDR3 bases are TGTGCCAGCTCACCACGGACAGGGTCGGACATTCAGTACTTC. Protein product: CASSPRTGSDIQYF.

This clone was counted once. CDR3 loop: CASSPVTGYKTQYF. As DNA, the CDR3 is TGTGCCAGCAGCCCAGTGACAGGCTACAAAACCCAGTACTTC. The chain has TRBV14 and TRBJ2-5; D is perhaps TRBD1 (6 bases). There are 14 residues in the CDR3. Germline lookup yields CDR1 SGHDN and CDR2 FVKESK. The V end was cut by 4 bases, the J end by 8 bases, with 17 bases between. Full variable domain (remainder filled in from reference TRBV14 and TRBJ2-5): EAGVTQFPSHSVIEKGQTVTLRCDPISGHDNLYWYRRVMGKEIKFLLHFVKESKQDESGMPNNRFLAERTGGTYSTLKVQPAELEDSGVYFCASSPVTGYKTQYFGPGTRLLVL.

This chain uses TRBV5-5 with TRBJ2-7; D remains unclear. V dropped 4 bases and J dropped 0 bases, with 14 bases sitting between them. The CDR3 runs 15 residues. Germline loops: CDR1 SGHKS, CDR2 YYEKEE (reference sequence). CDR3 nucleotide sequence: TGTGCCAGCAGCGAGCGACCGAGGAGCTCCTACGAGCAGTACTTC. Protein product: CASSERPRSSYEQYF.

The gene calls are TRBV13 and TRBJ1-6; 8 positions match TRBD1. CDR1 and CDR2 from the germline V gene are PRHDT and FYEKMQ (reference sequence). V trimming: 5 bases; J trimming: 9 bases; junction bases outside the gene matches: 6. The CDR3 has 14 amino acids. The CDR3 DNA sequence: TGTGCCAGCAGCCCGATGGACAGGGTTTCACCCCTCCACTTT. Translated, it gives CASSPMDRVSPLHF.

This clone has just one count. The chain combines TRBV5-4 with TRBJ1-3; D possibly corresponds to TRBD1 (5 bases). The CDR3 is made up of 16 amino acids. CDR1 is SGHNT, CDR2 YYREEE, per germline (reference sequence). The V gene lost 4 bases and the J gene lost 1 base, with 15 bases spanning the gap. The CDR3 bases are TGTGCCAGCAGCCTAGGGACTGCCTCTTCTGGAAACACCATATATTTT. Its protein is CASSLGTASSGNTIYF.

The V call is TRBV7-3, the J call TRBJ2-2, with 13 nucleotides matching TRBD2. Germline CDR1 reads SGHTA; CDR2 reads FQGTGA. V dropped 5 bases and J dropped 7; count of bases not matched to a gene: 4. The CDR3 has 15 amino acids. The CDR3 sequence is CASSPTSGGYGELFF. CDR3 nucleotides: TGTGCCAGCAGCCCGACTAGCGGGGGGTACGGGGAGCTGTTTTTT.

The chain joins TRBV19 to TRBJ1-1; D is uncertain. This CDR3 region has 14 residues. The V and J ends lost 1 base and 1 base respectively, with 7 bases between them. Germline V gene lookup returns CDR1 LNHDA and CDR2 SQIVND (reference sequence). CDR3 DNA sequence: TGTGCCAGTAGTATAGGCAGAAAGAACACTGAAGCTTTCTTT. Protein: CASSIGRKNTEAFF.

This chain links TRBV18 with TRBJ1-1, with D possibly matching TRBD1 (5 bases). Germline V gene data show CDR1 as KGHSH and CDR2 as LQKENI. The CDR3 contains 13 residues. The ends were cut back, 5 bases at V and 1 base at J, with 8 bases in the middle. This chain's CDR3 is CASSEQGNTEAFF. Written as DNA, the CDR3 is TGTGCCAGCTCAGAGCAGGGGAACACTGAAGCTTTCTTT.

The chain links TRBV25-1 to TRBJ1-1; D gene uncertain. Germline V CDR1 and CDR2: MGHDK, SYGVNS. This CDR3 is built from 15 residues. The V and J ends lost 10 bases and 0 bases respectively, with 18 bases between them. The CDR3 is CATRSPTEMNTEAFF. The CDR3 region has the DNA TGTGCCACCCGGTCCCCTACAGAAATGAACACTGAAGCTTTCTTT.

The V call is TRBV2, the J call TRBJ2-1, with 11 bases identical to TRBD2. Germline trimming cut 6 bases from V and 10 bases from J; bases unmatched to any gene: 8. Germline lookup yields CDR1 SNHLY and CDR2 FYNNEI. This CDR3 spans 14 amino acids. In DNA form, the CDR3 reads TGTGCCAGCAGGAATGGGGGACTAGCGGCCGAGCAGTTCTTC. This encodes CASRNGGLAAEQFF. Full variable domain (missing parts from reference TRBV2 and TRBJ2-1): EPEVTQTPSHQVTQMGQEVILRCVPISNHLYFYWYRQILGQKVEFLVSFYNNEISEKSEIFDDQFSVERPDGSNFTLKIRSTKLEDSAMYFCASRNGGLAAEQFFGPGTRLTVL.

The genes are TRBV18 and TRBJ1-5; maybe TRBD1 (6 bases). Germline CDR1 and CDR2: KGHSH and LQKENI. The CDR3 covers 13 residues. Trimming shortened V by 1 base and J by 7 bases, and 8 bases separated the two germline ends. This chain's CDR3 is CASSPQGGQPQHF. The CDR3 coding sequence is TGTGCCAGCTCACCACAGGGGGGGCAGCCCCAGCATTTT.